The 20 T cell receptor beta chains in this list originate from one sample, sequenced in a study of chemoradiotherapy in HPV16-positive cancers. Profiled with immunoSEQ multiplex PCR; TCRdb holds only in-frame clones, not every one. The sample lists about 15,000 clones, 60% to 80% occurring once. Here the sequenced sample was tumor tissue, taken from a patient who underwent chemoradiotherapy. All receptors derive from a human donor with HPV-associated anogenital cancer.

The chain has TRBV6-1 and TRBJ2-7; D call uncertain. Per germline, CDR1 MNHNS and CDR2 SASEGT. The CDR3 is 12 residues long. V was cut by 7 bases and J by 0 bases, with 7 bases left in between. The CDR3 bases are TGTGCCAGCACCAGAAGCTCCTACGAGCAGTACTTC. Its translation: CASTRSSYEQYF.

The sample holds a few counts of this clone. This chain joins TRBV6-1 and TRBJ1-4, with TRBD1 as a possible D gene (5 bases). Germline V gene data show CDR1 as MNHNS and CDR2 as SASEGT. V shed 6 bases and J shed 6 bases, with 14 bases lying between them. The CDR3 is made up of 14 amino acids. In DNA, the CDR3 is TGTGCCAGCAGCGCCAGGGATTTGGATGAAAAACTGTTTTTT. Protein product: CASSARDLDEKLFF.

Relative to its sample, this clone is medium-sized. The chain has TRBV11-2 and TRBJ1-6, with 7 bases aligning to TRBD1. V lost 1 base, J lost 10 bases, and 10 bases stayed unmatched. The V gene's germline CDR1 is SGHAT and CDR2 FQNNGV. The CDR3 sequence is 16 residues long. DNA of the CDR3: TGTGCCAGCAGCTTAGGGCCCAGGGGGTCGGTGTCACCCCTCCACTTT. This translates into CASSLGPRGSVSPLHF.

On this clone: One junction end does not reproduce the germline sequence, and a read error may be involved. The CDR3 loop reads CAWTQKGLAGGRVDF. In DNA, the CDR3 is TGTGCCTGGACTCAAAAGGGACTAGCGGGAGGACGAGTTGACTTC. The V gene is TRBV30, the J gene TRBJ2-5; 15 positions agree with TRBD2. Germline CDR1 GTSNPN, CDR2 SVGIG (reference sequence). The CDR3 covers 15 residues.

V gene TRBV6-6 combines with J gene TRBJ2-1; perhaps TRBD1 as D (6 bases). Germline V CDR1 and CDR2: MNHNY, SVGAGI (reference sequence). This CDR3 spans 14 amino acids. V shed 8 bases and J shed 0 bases, with 11 bases lying between them. Here the CDR3 DNA reads TGTGCCAGCCACCGGACAGTCTCCTACAATGAGCAGTTCTTC. It yields the protein CASHRTVSYNEQFF.

The chain carries TRBV11-3 and TRBJ1-1, with D perhaps matching TRBD1 (6 bases). In germline, CDR1 is SGHNT, CDR2 YENEEA. The CDR3 extends over 13 amino acids. The ends were cut back, 3 bases at V and 10 bases at J, with 15 bases in the middle. The DNA of the CDR3 is TGTGCCAGCAGCTTTGAAGGGGGGGAAAGAGCTTTCTTT. Amino acids: CASSFEGGERAFF.

Remarks on this clone: Other DNA variants within this sample encode the same CDR3. V gene TRBV7-9 combines with J gene TRBJ1-1; D not resolved. Germline V gene lookup returns CDR1 SEHNR and CDR2 FQNEAQ (reference sequence). The CDR3 is made up of 13 amino acids. The V gene lost 2 bases and the J gene lost 1 base, with 5 bases spanning the gap. CDR3 protein: CASSLWANTEAFF. DNA for the CDR3: TGTGCCAGCAGCTTATGGGCGAACACTGAAGCTTTCTTT.

The V call is TRBV5-1, the J call TRBJ1-1; unclear D gene. The germline V and J ends were trimmed by 2 bases and 1 base, with 9 bases remaining between them. In germline, CDR1 is SGHRS, CDR2 YFSETQ. The CDR3 is made up of 14 amino acids. DNA for the CDR3: TGCGCCAGCAGCTTATGGACGGAGAACACTGAAGCTTTCTTT. It specifies CASSLWTENTEAFF. Variable domain in full (rest from reference TRBV5-1 and TRBJ1-1): KAGVTQTPRYLIKTRGQQVTLSCSPISGHRSVSWYQQTPGQGLQFLFEYFSETQRNKGNFPGRFSGRQFSNSRSEMNVSTLELGDSALYLCASSLWTENTEAFFGQGTRLTVV.

The CDR3 DNA is TGTGCCAGCAGGAGGGACGGAAAAGCTTATGGCTACACCTTC. This encodes CASRRDGKAYGYTF. This rearrangement joins TRBV6-1 to TRBJ1-2; D possibly corresponds to TRBD1 (5 bases). The CDR3 is 14 amino acids. V gave up 6 bases and J gave up 5 bases, with 16 bases separating them. Germline V gene lookup returns CDR1 MNHNS and CDR2 SASEGT.

V gene TRBV4-2 combines with J gene TRBJ2-3; D not certain. V was clipped by 5 bases and J by 1 base, with 13 bases between them. Germline CDR1 is LGHNA and CDR2 is YNFKEQ. The CDR3 totals 15 residues. The CDR3 sequence: CASSSTETRTDTQYF. The CDR3, as DNA: TGTGCCAGCAGCTCAACGGAGACCCGCACAGATACGCAGTATTTT.

This clone appeared once. Here the CDR3 reads CAWSVLAGGVNEQFF. In nucleotides, the CDR3 is TGTGCCTGGAGTGTACTAGCGGGAGGGGTCAATGAGCAGTTCTTC. The chain has TRBV30 and TRBJ2-1, with 13 bases fitting TRBD2. Losses at the gene ends were 0 bases for V and 6 bases for J; bases not matched to a gene: 2. The V gene's germline CDR1 is GTSNPN and CDR2 SVGIG (reference sequence). This CDR3 is 15 amino acids long.

The chain couples TRBV7-9 to TRBJ1-2; D possibly corresponds to TRBD1 (5 bases). The germline gives CDR1 SEHNR, CDR2 FQNEAQ (reference sequence). The CDR3 contains 15 residues. The V end lost 0 bases, the J end lost 5 bases, and 13 bases lay between the germline ends. The CDR3 spells CASSLARRQGYGYTF. As DNA, the CDR3 is TGTGCCAGCAGCTTAGCGCGTCGGCAGGGTTATGGCTACACCTTC.

This clone was recorded a few times. The chain joins TRBV11-3 to TRBJ2-1; the match to TRBD1 covers 8 bases. The CDR3 has 13 amino acids. The ends lost 2 bases at V and 6 bases at J; junction bases unmatched: 0. Germline V gene data show CDR1 as SGHNT and CDR2 as YENEEA. The CDR3 protein is CASSLQGANEQFF. CDR3 DNA sequence: TGTGCCAGCAGCTTACAGGGGGCCAATGAGCAGTTCTTC.

The rearrangement uses TRBV20-1 and TRBJ1-2; the D is unclear. V was clipped by 6 bases and J by 3 bases, with 8 bases between them. Looked up from germline, CDR1 is DFQATT and CDR2 is SNEGSKA (reference sequence). The CDR3 length is 11 residues. CDR3 sequence (DNA): TGCAGTGCGAGAACAGACTATGGCTACACCTTC. Amino acids: CSARTDYGYTF.

The rearrangement links TRBV6-1 to TRBJ1-5, with D hard to call. CDR3 length equals 13 residues. Germline-derived CDR1 and CDR2 are MNHNS and SASEGT. Trimming removed 6 bases from V and 1 base from J, with 7 bases in between. The CDR3 spells CASRRVSNQPQHF. DNA for the CDR3: TGTGCCAGCAGGAGGGTCAGCAATCAGCCCCAGCATTTT.

The rearrangement links TRBV4-2 to TRBJ1-2, with D possibly matching TRBD1 (6 bases). Germline V gene data show CDR1 as LGHNA and CDR2 as YNFKEQ. The CDR3 has 18 residues. V was pared by 4 bases and J by 3 bases, with 24 bases between. CDR3 residues: CASSRTIDSGGQDYGYTF. The DNA of the CDR3 is TGTGCCAGCAGCCGCACAATAGATTCGGGGGGCCAGGACTATGGCTACACCTTC.

The chain has TRBV18 and TRBJ1-6, with a tentative D call TRBD1 (5 bases). The V end was cut by 1 base, the J end by 8 bases, with 6 bases between. The CDR3 loop spans 13 amino acids. CDR1 KGHSH and CDR2 LQKENI come from the germline V gene. The CDR3 loop reads CASSPRGDSPLHF. The CDR3 DNA sequence: TGTGCCAGCTCACCACGGGGGGATTCACCCCTCCACTTT. The full variable domain, completed using reference TRBV18 and TRBJ1-6, is NAGVMQNPRHLVRRRGQEARLRCSPMKGHSHVYWYRQLPEEGLKFMVYLQKENIIDESGMPKERFSAEFPKEGPSILRIQQVVRGDSAAYFCASSPRGDSPLHFGNGTRLTVT.

This clone has only a few counts. V gene TRBV4-2 combines with J gene TRBJ2-1, with 11 nucleotides matching TRBD2. The CDR3 is 18 amino acids. Germline lookup yields CDR1 LGHNA and CDR2 YNFKEQ. V shed 0 bases, J shed 5 bases, and the junction held 9 bases outside the gene matches. The CDR3 loop reads CASSQDGVGTSGHNEQFF. The CDR3 coding sequence is TGTGCCAGCAGCCAAGACGGGGTCGGGACTAGCGGACACAATGAGCAGTTCTTC.

This clone has just a few counts. The chain is built from TRBV6-6 and TRBJ2-7; D remains ambiguous. The V gene lost 2 bases and the J gene lost 0 bases, with 8 bases spanning the gap. The V gene's germline CDR1 is MNHNY and CDR2 SVGAGI (reference sequence). This CDR3 is built from 14 residues. The CDR3 is CASSYSQNSYEQYF. CDR3 bases: TGTGCCAGCAGTTACAGTCAAAACTCCTACGAGCAGTACTTC.

J is TRBJ1-2 and V is TRBV6-1, with D hard to call. Germline assignment: CDR1 MNHNS and CDR2 SASEGT. Trimming pared 4 bases from V and 2 bases from J, leaving 11 bases between. This CDR3 is 14 amino acids long. The CDR3: CASSAALLNYGYTF. In nucleotides, the CDR3 is TGTGCCAGCAGTGCGGCCTTACTCAACTATGGCTACACCTTC.